Sequencing of this T cell receptor beta chain was carried out in a study of cytomegalovirus exposure and HLA in healthy donors. Germline V lookup: CDR1 SGHAT, CDR2 FQNNGV. This CDR3 has 14 amino acids. V was pared by 3 bases and J by 0 bases, with 5 bases between. PCR used 60 Vbeta primers and 13 Jbeta primers. TCRdb's copy holds only in-frame clones and misses some; the assay was immunoSEQ multiplex PCR. The data show 80,000 or so clones, about 80% seen once. This chain uses TRBV11-2 with TRBJ1-4; unclear D gene. Input material: PBMCs. This receptor was obtained from a woman in her thirties or forties in good health and CMV-seronegative. The CDR3, as DNA: TGTGCCAGCAGCTTCGGGACAACTAATGAAAAACTGTTTTTT. Its translation: CASSFGTTNEKLFF.